These T cell receptor beta chains were read from a single sample in a study of T cell clones after liver transplantation. Profiled with immunoSEQ multiplex PCR; TCRdb holds only in-frame clones, not every one. Counted here are tens of thousands of clones, 60% to 80% occurring once; the ten biggest clones make up approximately 10%. This specimen was CD4+ T cells from blood, taken at the 22-month timepoint. These receptors all stem from a human patient who received a liver transplant. The graft donor may account for some of the T cells. CDR3s include the opening cysteine and the closing phenylalanine or tryptophan. The D gene is left open where the match is weak. Rows may omit the clone size; those that give it use once, few, many or a size class.

>12|TRBJ1-1|.|TRBV28|.
TGTGCCAGCAGCGTAAGGAGGACTGAAGCTTTCTTT
CASSVRRTEAFF
>13|TRBJ2-7|TRBD1|TRBV6-1|.
TGTGCCAGCAGTGGGACAGGGGTGGGAGAGCAGTACTTC
CASSGTGVGEQYF
>11|TRBJ1-2|.|TRBV28|few
TGTGCCAGCAGTCCTCAGGATGGCTACACCTTC
CASSPQDGYTF
>15|TRBJ1-1|.|TRBV4-1|few
TGCGCCAGCAGCCCACAGGGACGGAGGAACACTGAAGCTTTCTTT
CASSPQGRRNTEAFF
>13|TRBJ2-7|TRBD1|TRBV11-2|.
TGTGCCAGCAGTGTGGACAGGGACTACGAGCAGTACTTC
CASSVDRDYEQYF
>14|TRBJ2-6|.|TRBV6-6|once
TGTGCCGTTGAAGTGAGCTCTGGGGCCAACGTCCTGACTTTC
CAVEVSSGANVLTF
>13|TRBJ2-7|.|TRBV6-1|.
TGTGCCACCTCCTGGGGGGCCAACTACGAGCAGTACTTC
CATSWGANYEQYF
>14|TRBJ1-5|.|TRBV6-1|few
TGTGCCAGCAGTGGAACAGGGTTACTTCAGCCCCAGCATTTT
CASSGTGLLQPQHF
>15|TRBJ2-7|TRBD1|TRBV6-1|.
TGTGCCAGCAGTGAAGGGACAGGGGTTAACTACGAGCAGTACTTC
CASSEGTGVNYEQYF
>13|TRBJ1-1|.|TRBV4-1|.
TGCGCCAGCAGCTCCCAGGGGAACACTGAAGCTTTCTTT
CASSSQGNTEAFF
>14|TRBJ1-2|.|TRBV11-2|.
TGTGCCAGCAGCTTAGAACGGGCAGGGCATGGCTACACCTTC
CASSLERAGHGYTF
>19|TRBJ2-4|.|TRBV30|once
TGTGCCTGGAGTTCCCCTCCCGGGGCGGGCCCTCCAGCCAAAAACATTCAGTACTTC
CAWSSPPGAGPPAKNIQYF
>13|TRBJ2-2|.|TRBV15|.
TGTGCCACCAGCAGAGAGGGGACAGGGGAGCTGTTTTTT
CATSREGTGELFF
>17|TRBJ2-2|TRBD2|TRBV5-4|.
TGTGCCAGCAGAACGGGACTAGCGGGGGGGAACACCGGGGAGCTGTTTTTT
CASRTGLAGGNTGELFF
>16|TRBJ2-3|.|TRBV12-5|.
TGTGCTAGTGGTTTGGAGGGGGGGGCCTGGACAGATACGCAGTATTTT
CASGLEGGAWTDTQYF
>17|TRBJ2-3|.|TRBV28|.
TGTGCCAGCAGTTCACAACCCCAGACAGGTAACTTCGATACGCAGTATTTT
CASSSQPQTGNFDTQYF
>17|TRBJ2-6|.|TRBV11-1|once
TGTGCCAGCAGAGACAGTGGAGTCCTCTCTGGGGCCAACGTCCTGACTTTC
CASRDSGVLSGANVLTF
>17|TRBJ2-2|.|TRBV4-1|.
TGCGCCAGCAGCCAAGATAGGGGTCAGAGTCACACCGGGGAGCTGTTTTTT
CASSQDRGQSHTGELFF
>14|TRBJ2-2|TRBD2|TRBV28|few
TGTGCCACCATGGCGGGGGGGCGTGGCGGGGAGCTGTTTTTT
CATMAGGRGGELFF
>14|TRBJ2-5|.|TRBV14|.
TGTGCCAGCAGCCAAGTTGGGGGAGAAGAGACCCAGTACTTC
CASSQVGGEETQYF
>13|TRBJ2-7|TRBD2|TRBV5-4|.
TGTGCCAGCAGCGTTTGGACTAGTTACGAGCAGTACTTC
CASSVWTSYEQYF
>13|TRBJ1-4|.|TRBV10-3|.
TGTGCCGCCCATGGGGCGTCTAATGAAAAACTGTTTTTT
CAAHGASNEKLFF
>14|TRBJ2-1|.|TRBV5-1|.
TGCGCCAGCAGCTTGGGAGGGGCCAGCGATGAGCAGTTCTTC
CASSLGGASDEQFF
>13|TRBJ2-5|TRBD1|TRBV29-1|.
TGCAGCGTCCGTGCCACAGGGGGGGAGACCCAGTACTTC
CSVRATGGETQYF